The 23 T cell receptor beta chains reported below all come from one sample, sequenced in a study of cytomegalovirus exposure and HLA in healthy donors. PCR primers comprised 60 Vbeta and 13 Jbeta primers. Assay: immunoSEQ multiplex PCR; the TCRdb copy retains only in-frame clones and omits some. This table holds tens of thousands of clones, 77% found once. The sample taken for sequencing was PBMCs. Receptor source: a man aged 50 to 60 in good health and CMV-seropositive.

The chain joins TRBV5-4 to TRBJ2-5; D not certain. In germline, CDR1 is SGHNT, CDR2 YYREEE (reference sequence). Deletions cut 1 base from V and 1 base from J, with 11 bases between. The CDR3 totals 15 residues. The chain's CDR3 is CASSLRLAGQETQYF. The CDR3 DNA reads as TGTGCCAGCAGCTTGAGGCTGGCAGGCCAAGAGACCCAGTACTTC.

The chain links TRBV14 to TRBJ2-7; D ambiguous. CDR3 length: 11 residues. Germline-derived CDR1 and CDR2 are SGHDN and FVKESK. Trimming took off 2 bases at V and 6 bases at J, with 5 bases between the two ends. The CDR3 DNA reads as TGTGCCAGCAGCCAAAGTAGCGAGCAGTACTTC. Residues: CASSQSSEQYF. Supplemented by reference TRBV14 and TRBJ2-7, the full variable domain reads EAGVTQFPSHSVIEKGQTVTLRCDPISGHDNLYWYRRVMGKEIKFLLHFVKESKQDESGMPNNRFLAERTGGTYSTLKVQPAELEDSGVYFCASSQSSEQYFGPGTRLTVT.

The chain combines TRBV29-1 with TRBJ2-1, with TRBD2 matching over 12 bases. The CDR3 covers 12 residues. CDR1 is SQVTM, CDR2 ANQGSEA, per germline. CDR3 in amino acids: CMATSGSHEQFF. Here the CDR3 DNA reads TGCATGGCGACTAGCGGGAGCCATGAGCAGTTCTTC.

A single count supports this clone. The rearrangement uses TRBV11-1 and TRBJ2-2; D remains ambiguous. CDR1 and CDR2 (germline): SGHAT, FQDESV (reference sequence). The CDR3 is made up of 14 amino acids. Trimming cost V 2 bases and J 3 bases, with 7 bases left between them. The CDR3 DNA follows: TGTGCCAGCAGCTTAACGGTGGACACCGGGGAGCTGTTTTTT. This gives the protein CASSLTVDTGELFF. The full variable domain, in which reference TRBV11-1 and TRBJ2-2 provide the parts outside the CDR3, is EAEVAQSPRYKITEKSQAVAFWCDPISGHATLYWYRQILGQGPELLVQFQDESVVDDSQLPKDRFSAERLKGVDSTLKIQPAELGDSAMYLCASSLTVDTGELFFGEGSRLTVL.

The rearrangement joins TRBV7-2 to TRBJ1-5; TRBD1 aligns across 9 bases. CDR1 is SGHTA and CDR2 is FQGNSA in the germline V gene. The CDR3 is 16 residues long. The junction had 6 bases not matched to a gene; V was cut back by 5 bases and J by 1 base. The CDR3 DNA follows: TGTGCCAGCAGCCGCTCGGGGACAGGGAGCAATCAGCCCCAGCATTTT. This sequence encodes CASSRSGTGSNQPQHF.

This clone was observed a handful of times. This sequence joins TRBV6-4 and TRBJ2-3; D gene unclear. The CDR3 sequence is 15 residues long. Trimming shortened V by 3 bases and J by 0 bases, and 10 bases separated the two germline ends. Germline CDR1 and CDR2: MRHNA and SNTAGT. CDR3 DNA sequence: TGTGCCAGCAGTGAAACGGTTACTAGCACAGATACGCAGTATTTT. Protein sequence: CASSETVTSTDTQYF.

The rearrangement uses TRBV19 and TRBJ2-1; a possible D gene is TRBD2 (6 bases). The CDR3 length is 14 residues. The germline gives CDR1 LNHDA, CDR2 SQIVND (reference sequence). V lost 4 bases to trimming and J lost 9 bases, with 16 bases between them. In DNA form, the CDR3 reads TGTGCCAGTAGTACGGGACTGCAGGATAGTGAGCAGTTCTTC. This encodes CASSTGLQDSEQFF.

The chain links TRBV30 to TRBJ1-1; D not certain. Germline CDR1 and CDR2: GTSNPN and SVGIG (reference sequence). Trimming took off 4 bases at V and 1 base at J, with 10 bases between the two ends. The CDR3 consists of 13 residues. CDR3 amino acids: CAWTGGRNTEAFF. The CDR3 DNA reads TGTGCCTGGACCGGTGGGAGGAACACTGAAGCTTTCTTT.

This rearrangement joins TRBV2 to TRBJ2-3; D ambiguous. CDR3 size: 14 residues. The ends were cut back, 7 bases at V and 0 bases at J, with 11 bases in the middle. CDR1 and CDR2 (germline): SNHLY, FYNNEI. CDR3 bases: TGTGCCAGCACCACAGAGCCTAGCACAGATACGCAGTATTTT. Translating it yields CASTTEPSTDTQYF.

The V gene is TRBV7-9, the J gene TRBJ2-3, with 8 bases lining up with TRBD2. Germline V gives CDR1 SEHNR, CDR2 FQNEAQ (reference sequence). J lost 0 bases, V lost 2 bases, and 4 bases had no gene match. CDR3 size: 16 residues. The CDR3 region is CASSLPPGGSTDTQYF. The CDR3 DNA reads as TGTGCCAGCAGCTTACCCCCGGGGGGGAGCACAGATACGCAGTATTTT. Combining the CDR3 with reference TRBV7-9 and TRBJ2-3 gives the whole variable domain DTGVSQNPRHKITKRGQNVTFRCDPISEHNRLYWYRQTLGQGPEFLTYFQNEAQLEKSRLLSDRFSAERPKGSFSTLEIQRTEQGDSAMYLCASSLPPGGSTDTQYFGPGTRLTVL.

The rearrangement uses TRBV9 and TRBJ2-1, with 9 positions matching TRBD2. The CDR3 covers 15 residues. Germline-derived CDR1 and CDR2 are SGDLS and YYNGEE. V shed 0 bases, J shed 2 bases, and the junction held 0 bases outside the gene matches. The CDR3 here is CASSVGGRAYNEQFF. The CDR3 nucleotides are TGTGCCAGCAGCGTAGGCGGGAGGGCCTACAATGAGCAGTTCTTC.

The V call is TRBV9, the J call TRBJ2-7; TRBD2 aligns across 10 bases. The J segment lost 11 bases and the V segment lost 3 bases, leaving 11 bases of the junction unmatched. The length of the CDR3 is 14 residues. Germline V gene lookup returns CDR1 SGDLS and CDR2 YYNGEE. CDR3 loop: CASSALGLADLKYF. The CDR3, as DNA: TGTGCCAGCAGCGCACTAGGACTAGCGGATTTAAAGTACTTC.

This chain links TRBV10-3 with TRBJ2-3, with a tentative D call TRBD1 (6 bases). Germline V lookup: CDR1 ENHRY, CDR2 SYGVKD. This CDR3 comprises 14 residues. Trimming removed 4 bases from V and 2 bases from J, with 10 bases in between. CDR3: CAISVDRTTDTQYF. The CDR3 bases are TGTGCCATCAGTGTGGACAGAACCACAGATACGCAGTATTTT.

The chain recombines TRBV27 with TRBJ1-1, with 8 nucleotides matching TRBD1. The V gene's germline CDR1 is MNHEY and CDR2 SMNVEV (reference sequence). This CDR3 spans 15 amino acids. The V gene end was trimmed by 2 bases and the J gene end by 3 bases; junction bases not matched to a gene: 5. CDR3 sequence reads: CASSLHGQGYTEAFF. CDR3 bases: TGTGCCAGCAGTTTACACGGACAGGGCTACACTGAAGCTTTCTTT.

This clone was seen a few times. The chain links TRBV5-6 to TRBJ1-2; 7 bases agree with TRBD1. The CDR3 loop spans 11 amino acids. Trimming removed 4 bases from V and 7 bases from J; junction bases left unmatched: 1. Per the germline V gene, CDR1 is SGHDT and CDR2 is YYEEEE. CDR3 bases: TGTGCCAGCAGCGCAGGGGGTGGCTACACCTTC. Residues: CASSAGGGYTF.

J is TRBJ1-3 and V is TRBV13, with D unclear. V lost 0 bases and J 0 bases, leaving 6 bases between the germline ends. Germline V gene data show CDR1 as PRHDT and CDR2 as FYEKMQ (reference sequence). CDR3 length: 15 amino acids. The CDR3 bases are TGTGCCAGCAGCTTAGGCCGTCCCTCTGGAAACACCATATATTTT. This codes for CASSLGRPSGNTIYF. Looking up the rest from reference TRBV13 and TRBJ1-3 gives the full variable domain: AAGVIQSPRHLIKEKRETATLKCYPIPRHDTVYWYQQGPGQDPQFLISFYEKMQSDKGSIPDRFSAQQFSDYHSELNMSSLELGDSALYFCASSLGRPSGNTIYFGEGSWLTVV.

The DNA for the CDR3 is TGTGCCAGCAGTTTACCTCCGACAGGGGACTATGGCTACACCTTC. This gives the protein CASSLPPTGDYGYTF. This chain uses TRBV28 with TRBJ1-2, with TRBD1 matching 8 bases. V was pared by 2 bases and J by 3 bases, with 5 bases of the junction left unmatched. The CDR3 sequence is 15 residues long. Germline V CDR1 and CDR2: MDHEN, SYDVKM.

This chain uses TRBV10-3 with TRBJ2-7; TRBD1 matches 8 bases. V dropped 4 bases and J dropped 4; count of bases not matched to a gene: 6. This CDR3 is built from 14 residues. Germline V gene sequence: CDR1 ENHRY, CDR2 SYGVKD. CDR3 nucleotides: TGTGCCATCAGTGCAGCACAGGGGGTTTACGAGCAGTACTTC. Translating it yields CAISAAQGVYEQYF.

The V gene is TRBV27, the J gene TRBJ2-3, with D perhaps matching TRBD2 (5 bases). Germline V gives CDR1 MNHEY, CDR2 SMNVEV (reference sequence). V was trimmed by 2 bases and J by 0 bases, leaving 9 bases between them. The CDR3 consists of 15 residues. The CDR3 nucleotides read TGTGCCAGCAGTTTAAAGCGGTCTAGCACAGATACGCAGTATTTT. This sequence encodes CASSLKRSSTDTQYF.

The genes are TRBV4-2 and TRBJ2-2; TRBD2 matches 14 bases. The CDR3 is 23 amino acids. V was pared by 1 base and J by 1 base, with 17 bases of the junction left unmatched. Germline CDR1 and CDR2: LGHNA and YNFKEQ. CDR3 protein: CASSQVGLGIGTSGSKNTGELFF. The CDR3 DNA reads TGTGCCAGCAGCCAAGTTGGCCTTGGGATTGGGACTAGCGGGAGCAAGAACACCGGGGAGCTGTTTTTT.

Details on this clone: A junction end diverges from the germline sequence, so it may reflect a read error. Other DNA sequences in this sample translate to the same CDR3. This chain connects TRBV7-8 to TRBJ2-7; D gene unclear. Germline CDR1 SGHVS, CDR2 FQNEAQ. This CDR3 spans 13 amino acids. CDR3 region: CASSLGPGYEQYF. DNA of the CDR3: TGTGCTAGCAGCTTAGGACCAGGCTACGAGCAGTACTTC.

This sequence joins TRBV13 and TRBJ1-1, with 7 bases that match TRBD1. The junction had 4 bases not matched to a gene; V was cut back by 5 bases and J by 4 bases. The V gene's germline CDR1 is PRHDT and CDR2 FYEKMQ (reference sequence). This CDR3 has 13 residues. CDR3 DNA: TGTGCCAGCAGCCGGGACAGACGCACTGAAGCTTTCTTT. Its translation: CASSRDRRTEAFF.

This rearrangement joins TRBV18 to TRBJ2-3, with a tentative D call TRBD2 (6 bases). V lost 4 bases and J 0 bases, leaving 11 bases between the germline ends. The CDR3 spans 15 residues. Per germline, CDR1 KGHSH and CDR2 LQKENI. The CDR3 DNA follows: TGTGCCAGCTCACTGCTAGCGTCGAGCACAGATACGCAGTATTTT. As protein: CASSLLASSTDTQYF.